Listed here are 20 T cell receptor beta chains from one sample, sequenced in a study of post-analysis software for immune sequencing data. General study points: Five or six TRBV segments appeared more often in patients than in controls, and TRBV5-6, TRBV5-1 and TRBV20-1 were among these.

Carried by the TCR beta cDNA libraries were unique molecular identifiers. TCRdb reprocessed the PCR reads with MiXCR, giving one entry per CDR3 protein. The sample includes 400,000 to 500,000 distinct CDR3 sequences, approximately 38% of them seen just once. No antigen has been identified for these receptors. The specimen sequenced was blood. Source of these receptors: a girl aged 2 to 10 with multiple sclerosis.

This clonotype was recorded a few times. The chain uses TRBV6-5 and TRBJ2-5; 12 nucleotides match TRBD1. The J call could be wrong; TRBJ2-7 is a better fit for the DNA end. Germline V gene sequence: CDR1 MNHEY, CDR2 SVGAGI. This CDR3 spans 16 amino acids. In DNA form, the CDR3 reads TGTGCCAGCAGTTACTCGGGACAGGGGGCGTTTGACGAGCAGTACTTC. It yields the protein CASSYSGQGAFDEQYF.

In its sample, this clonotype was seen many times. The genes are TRBV29-1 and TRBJ2-1, with 12 bases that match TRBD2. The CDR3 is 13 residues long. V lost 6 bases and J lost 13; bases outside the gene matches: 10. From germline, CDR1 is SQVTM and CDR2 ANQGSEA. The CDR3 spells CSVHLTSGSGQFF. In DNA form, the CDR3 reads TGCAGCGTCCACCTGACTAGCGGGAGCGGACAGTTCTTC.

The rearrangement links TRBV18 to TRBJ2-2; possible D gene TRBD1, 6 bases. The CDR3 loop spans 17 amino acids. In germline, CDR1 is KGHSH, CDR2 LQKENI. Trimming left V 4 bases short and J 0 bases short, with 15 bases between. The CDR3 DNA reads TGTGCCAGCTCACTCTTACTCGGGACACCGAACACCGGGGAGCTGTTTTTT. Translating it yields CASSLLLGTPNTGELFF.

The chain links TRBV12-3 or TRBV12-4 to TRBJ2-2; D possibly corresponds to TRBD2 (6 bases). This CDR3 region has 13 residues. Trimming took off 3 bases at V and 7 bases at J, with 9 bases between the two ends. CDR3 coding DNA: TGTGCCAGCAGTTTTCTCGGGGGCGGGGAGCTGTTTTTT. This codes for CASSFLGGGELFF.

This clonotype has more than one count but fewer than ten. The gene calls are TRBV3-1 and TRBJ1-2; D remains ambiguous. V lost 0 bases and J 8 bases, leaving 19 bases between the germline ends. The V gene's germline CDR1 is LGHDT and CDR2 YNNKEL (reference sequence). The CDR3 consists of 16 residues. In DNA form, the CDR3 reads TGTGCCAGCAGCCAAGACAGGAGCTTGAGCCGGGAAGGCTACACCTTC. Residues: CASSQDRSLSREGYTF. The full variable domain, rest sourced from reference TRBV3-1 and TRBJ1-2, is DTAVSQTPKYLVTQMGNDKSIKCEQNLGHDTMYWYKQDSKKFLKIMFSYNNKELIINETVPNRFSPKSPDKAHLNLHINSLELGDSAVYFCASSQDRSLSREGYTFGSGTRLTVV.

The chain carries TRBV7-2 and TRBJ2-3; 10 positions agree with TRBD2. CDR1 is SGHTA and CDR2 is FQGNSA in the germline V gene. Trimming cost V 3 bases and J 1 base; bases outside gene matches: 13. This CDR3 spans 19 amino acids. CDR3 amino acids: CASSFGTSGIPLRTDTQYF. The CDR3 nucleotides read TGTGCCAGCAGCTTTGGTACTAGCGGGATACCTCTCCGCACAGATACGCAGTATTTT.

This rearrangement joins TRBV5-1 to TRBJ2-7; 7 nucleotides match TRBD1. V was pared by 4 bases and J by 3 bases, with 10 bases of the junction left unmatched. CDR1 and CDR2 (germline): SGHRS, YFSETQ. This CDR3 comprises 15 residues. CDR3 nucleotide sequence: TGCGCCAGCAGCATAGGGACAGTGACCCTCTACGAGCAGTACTTC. Amino acid sequence: CASSIGTVTLYEQYF.

The chain recombines TRBV4-1 with TRBJ2-7; D unclear. This CDR3 is 14 amino acids long. V was pared by 4 bases and J by 1 base, with 11 bases between. CDR1 and CDR2 from the germline V gene are MGHRA and YSYEKL. The CDR3, as DNA: TGCGCCAGCAGCCCCATTATAGCTTCCTACGAGCAGTACTTC. Its protein product is CASSPIIASYEQYF.

This clonotype was counted a few times. The chain joins TRBV29-1 to TRBJ1-2, with D unresolved. From germline, CDR1 is SQVTM and CDR2 ANQGSEA. The length of the CDR3 is 13 residues. Trimming took off 7 bases at V and 6 bases at J, with 18 bases between the two ends. CDR3 in DNA: TGCAGCGCTGCGACGGGATTTGCCAATGGCTACACCTTC. Protein: CSAATGFANGYTF.

This clonotype has just a few counts. The genes are TRBV29-1 and TRBJ2-7; 8 bases fit TRBD2. From germline, CDR1 is SQVTM and CDR2 ANQGSEA. The V and J ends lost 1 base and 0 bases, in that order; junction bases with no gene match: 5. There are 15 residues in the CDR3. CDR3 nucleotide sequence: TGCAGCGTTGAAGGTATAACTAGCGGCTCCTACGAGCAGTACTTC. Encoded protein: CSVEGITSGSYEQYF.

J is TRBJ1-2 and V is TRBV20-1; D is perhaps TRBD1 (5 bases). V was trimmed by 4 bases and J by 0 bases, leaving 12 bases between them. This CDR3 is built from 14 residues. Germline values: CDR1 DFQATT, CDR2 SNEGSKA (reference sequence). CDR3 bases: TGCAGTGCTAAGAGACAGTTAACTAACTATGGCTACACCTTC. This gives the protein CSAKRQLTNYGYTF.

This clonotype came up once. V gene TRBV4-3 combines with J gene TRBJ1-5, with 9 bases aligning to TRBD1. Trimming removed 2 bases from V and 2 bases from J; junction bases left unmatched: 1. The CDR3 spans 15 residues. In germline, CDR1 is LGHNA, CDR2 YSLEER. The CDR3 nucleotides are TGCGCCAGCAGCCAACGGACAGGGGGCAATCAGCCCCAGCATTTT. It translates to CASSQRTGGNQPQHF.

The chain employs TRBV7-9 and TRBJ2-7; no reliable D call. Trimming cost V 5 bases and J 3 bases, with 8 bases left between them. The CDR3 extends over 12 amino acids. Germline V lookup: CDR1 SEHNR, CDR2 FQNEAQ (reference sequence). CDR3 nucleotide sequence: TGTGCCAGCAGCCCGGACGACTACGAGCAGTACTTC. Its translation is CASSPDDYEQYF.

In DNA, the CDR3 is TGTGCCAGCAGTGAACAGGGGGAAGACACTGAAGCTTTCTTT. It codes for CASSEQGEDTEAFF. The chain uses TRBV2 and TRBJ1-1; the match to TRBD1 covers 7 bases. CDR1 is SNHLY, CDR2 FYNNEI, per germline. The CDR3 has 14 residues. With 2 bases clipped from V and 3 bases from J, the junction kept 3 bases outside the gene matches.

The CDR3 reads CASSRQGLGSNQPQHF. As DNA, the CDR3 is TGTGCCAGCAGCCGCCAGGGGCTAGGAAGCAATCAGCCCCAGCATTTT. This rearrangement joins TRBV6-2 or TRBV6-3 to TRBJ1-5, with D perhaps matching TRBD1 (6 bases). The CDR3 is made up of 16 amino acids. Germline V gene sequence: CDR1 MNHEY, CDR2 SVGEGT. Trimming took off 6 bases at V and 1 base at J, with 16 bases between the two ends.

This clonotype was seen ten or more times. The rearrangement links TRBV5-1 to TRBJ2-1; D is ambiguous. The CDR3 totals 15 residues. Germline loops: CDR1 SGHRS, CDR2 YFSETQ. V was cut by 0 bases and J by 4 bases, with 11 bases left in between. Here the CDR3 DNA reads TGCGCCAGCAGCTTGGCCAGACGTCCTTACAATGAGCAGTTCTTC. Translating it yields CASSLARRPYNEQFF.

V gene TRBV5-1 combines with J gene TRBJ1-2; 7 positions agree with TRBD1. Unmatched junction bases numbered 5, after V lost 4 bases and J lost 5 bases. This CDR3 region has 13 residues. Germline CDR1 SGHRS, CDR2 YFSETQ. CDR3 residues: CASSQGQTYGYTF. Here the CDR3 DNA reads TGCGCCAGCAGCCAGGGACAGACATATGGCTACACCTTC.

The chain links TRBV6-1 to TRBJ2-1; 15 bases match TRBD2. From germline, CDR1 is MNHNS and CDR2 SASEGT. This CDR3 is built from 16 residues. Trimming at V came to 3 bases and at J to 6 bases, leaving 3 bases not matched to a gene. The CDR3 DNA follows: TGTGCCAGCAGTGAGAGGACTAGCGGGAGGGCCAATGAGCAGTTCTTC. This gives the protein CASSERTSGRANEQFF.

V gene TRBV20-1 combines with J gene TRBJ2-7; 10 nucleotides agree with TRBD2. The CDR3 sequence is 14 residues long. Germline loops: CDR1 DFQATT, CDR2 SNEGSKA (reference sequence). V was clipped by 6 bases and J by 3 bases; unmatched bases: 8. The CDR3 sequence is CSAHAGLAHYEQYF. For the CDR3, the DNA is TGCAGTGCCCACGCGGGACTAGCGCACTACGAGCAGTACTTC.

The chain links TRBV20-1 to TRBJ2-7; D unclear. Germline assignment: CDR1 DFQATT and CDR2 SNEGSKA (reference sequence). Trimming took off 0 bases at V and 2 bases at J, with 14 bases between the two ends. There are 15 residues in the CDR3. The CDR3 bases are TGCAGTGCTAGAGATTTTCAAGGGTTACCCTACGAGCAGTACTTC. Protein product: CSARDFQGLPYEQYF.